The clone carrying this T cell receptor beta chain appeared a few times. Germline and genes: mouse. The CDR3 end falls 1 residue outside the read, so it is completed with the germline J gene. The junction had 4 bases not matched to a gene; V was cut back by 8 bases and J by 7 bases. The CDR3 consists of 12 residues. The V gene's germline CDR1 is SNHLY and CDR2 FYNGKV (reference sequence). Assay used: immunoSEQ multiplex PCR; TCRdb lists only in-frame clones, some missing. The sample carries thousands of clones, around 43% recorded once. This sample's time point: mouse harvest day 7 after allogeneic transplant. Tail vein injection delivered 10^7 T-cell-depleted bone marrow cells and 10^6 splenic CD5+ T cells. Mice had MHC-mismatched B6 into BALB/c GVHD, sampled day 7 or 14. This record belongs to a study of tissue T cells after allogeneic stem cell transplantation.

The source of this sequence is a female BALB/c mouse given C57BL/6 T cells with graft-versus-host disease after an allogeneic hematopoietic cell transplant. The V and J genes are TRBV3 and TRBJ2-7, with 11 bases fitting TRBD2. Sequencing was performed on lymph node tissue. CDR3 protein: CASQLGGREQYF. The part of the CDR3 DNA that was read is TGTGCCAGCCAACTGGGGGGGCGAGAACAGTAC. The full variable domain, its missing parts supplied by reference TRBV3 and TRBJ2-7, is GPKVLQIPSHQIIDMGQMVTLNCDPVSNHLYFYWYKQILGQQMEFLVNFYNGKVMEKSKLFKDQFSVERPDGSYFTLKIQPTALEDSAVYFCASQLGGREQYFGPGTRLTVL.